This entry describes one T cell receptor (beta chain). The sample belongs to a study of cytomegalovirus exposure and HLA in healthy donors. Assay used: immunoSEQ multiplex PCR; TCRdb lists only in-frame clones, some missing. This table has 200,000 to 250,000 clones, more than 75% appearing once. V lost 0 bases to trimming and J lost 4 bases, with 9 bases between them. Germline V lookup: CDR1 GTSNPN, CDR2 SVGIG (reference sequence). The CDR3 is 13 residues long. The sequenced sample was PBMCs. The receptor was derived from a man aged 18 to 35 in good health and CMV-seropositive. This chain uses TRBV30 with TRBJ2-5; D uncertain. CDR3 protein: CAWSVHIRETQYF. The CDR3 DNA reads as TGTGCCTGGAGTGTACATATCCGAGAGACCCAGTACTTC.